These T cell receptor beta chains were read from a single sample in a study of beta chain features in type 1 diabetes. Assay: immunoSEQ multiplex PCR; the TCRdb copy retains only in-frame clones and omits some. The data contain about 260,000 clones, roughly 21% of them singletons. The sample comprised naive CD4+ T cells from blood. Receptors originate from a woman aged 40 to 50 with type 1 diabetes. Both conserved end residues are part of each CDR3. A D gene is named only where the DNA matches it firmly. Only part of the rows carry a size: once, few, many, or a class if the clone is expanded.

cdr3_aa: CAWSPTVNTEAFF
cdr3_nt: TGTGCCTGGAGTCCTACTGTGAACACTGAAGCTTTCTTT
clone_size: few
v_call: TRBV30
d_call: NA
j_call: TRBJ1-1

cdr3_aa: CASGGGWQETQYF
cdr3_nt: TGTGCCAGCGGGGGGGGGTGGCAGGAGACCCAGTACTTC
clone_size: NA
v_call: TRBV28
d_call: TRBD2
j_call: TRBJ2-5

cdr3_aa: CASTLVQGTAFF
cdr3_nt: TGTGCCAGCACCCTGGTGCAGGGCACGGCTTTCTTT
clone_size: NA
v_call: TRBV28
d_call: NA
j_call: TRBJ1-1

cdr3_aa: CAWSLPSGRVDEQFF
cdr3_nt: TGTGCCTGGAGCCTACCTAGCGGGAGGGTGGATGAGCAGTTCTTC
clone_size: few
v_call: TRBV30
d_call: TRBD2
j_call: TRBJ2-1

cdr3_aa: CASSINAGTVNQPQHF
cdr3_nt: TGTGCCAGCAGTATTAATGCCGGGACAGTCAATCAGCCCCAGCATTTT
clone_size: once
v_call: TRBV7-2
d_call: TRBD1
j_call: TRBJ1-5

cdr3_aa: CASSLVSGGRTDTQYF
cdr3_nt: TGTGCCAGCAGCTTAGTTAGCGGGGGACGCACAGATACGCAGTATTTT
clone_size: few
v_call: TRBV7-9
d_call: TRBD2
j_call: TRBJ2-3

cdr3_aa: CASSLGTGTYNEQFF
cdr3_nt: TGTGCCAGCAGCCTCGGGACAGGGACGTACAATGAGCAGTTCTTC
clone_size: NA
v_call: TRBV7-3
d_call: TRBD1
j_call: TRBJ2-1

cdr3_aa: CSVPGQGDNEKLFF
cdr3_nt: TGCAGCGTTCCTGGACAGGGGGATAATGAAAAACTGTTTTTT
clone_size: few
v_call: TRBV29-1
d_call: TRBD1
j_call: TRBJ1-4

cdr3_aa: CSAFDRTSYHF
cdr3_nt: TGCAGTGCGTTTGACAGGACCTCGTACCATTTT
clone_size: few
v_call: TRBV20-1
d_call: NA
j_call: TRBJ1-5

cdr3_aa: CASSLGHQNTEAFF
cdr3_nt: TGTGCCAGCAGCTTGGGACACCAGAACACTGAAGCTTTCTTT
clone_size: NA
v_call: TRBV7-2
d_call: NA
j_call: TRBJ1-1

cdr3_aa: CASSERSGVTVPPLHF
cdr3_nt: TGTGCCAGCAGTGAAAGAAGCGGGGTGACGGTTCCACCCCTCCACTTT
clone_size: few
v_call: TRBV6-1
d_call: NA
j_call: TRBJ1-6

cdr3_aa: CAWSSTGGQPQHF
cdr3_nt: TGTGCCTGGAGCTCGACAGGGGGGCAGCCCCAGCATTTT
clone_size: few
v_call: TRBV30
d_call: TRBD1
j_call: TRBJ1-5

cdr3_aa: CASSSQGGRGTEAFF
cdr3_nt: TGTGCCAGCAGCTCCCAGGGGGGCCGGGGCACTGAAGCTTTCTTT
clone_size: NA
v_call: TRBV7-2
d_call: TRBD1
j_call: TRBJ1-1

cdr3_aa: CASSLAGGDTTDTQYF
cdr3_nt: TGCGCCAGCAGCTTGGCCGGCGGGGATACCACAGATACGCAGTATTTT
clone_size: NA
v_call: TRBV5-1
d_call: NA
j_call: TRBJ2-3

cdr3_aa: CASSLRDTEAFF
cdr3_nt: TGCGCCAGCAGCTTGCGGGACACTGAAGCTTTCTTT
clone_size: NA
v_call: TRBV5-1
d_call: NA
j_call: TRBJ1-1

cdr3_aa: CASRQAALGQETQYF
cdr3_nt: TGTGCCAGCAGACAGGCAGCTTTGGGTCAGGAGACCCAGTACTTC
clone_size: few
v_call: TRBV6-6
d_call: NA
j_call: TRBJ2-5

cdr3_aa: CASSSWAPMAGELFF
cdr3_nt: TGTGCCAGCAGCTCTTGGGCCCCTATGGCCGGGGAGCTGTTTTTT
clone_size: few
v_call: TRBV7-2
d_call: NA
j_call: TRBJ2-2

cdr3_aa: CASSVGQLPYEQYF
cdr3_nt: TGTGCCAGCAGCGTAGGACAGCTCCCTTACGAGCAGTACTTC
clone_size: NA
v_call: TRBV9
d_call: NA
j_call: TRBJ2-7

cdr3_aa: CASSLGETQYF
cdr3_nt: TGTGCCAGCAGTCTGGGCGAGACCCAGTACTTC
clone_size: NA
v_call: TRBV28
d_call: NA
j_call: TRBJ2-5

cdr3_aa: CASSLSSGGASREQYF
cdr3_nt: TGTGCCAGCAGCTTAAGTAGCGGGGGGGCATCGCGGGAGCAGTACTTC
clone_size: few
v_call: TRBV7-2
d_call: TRBD2
j_call: TRBJ2-7

cdr3_aa: CASSSLPGTGEAFF
cdr3_nt: TGTGCCAGCAGCTCACTACCCGGGACAGGTGAAGCTTTCTTT
clone_size: few
v_call: TRBV7-2
d_call: TRBD1
j_call: TRBJ1-1

cdr3_aa: CASSLDRPNEKLFF
cdr3_nt: TGCGCCAGCAGCTTGGACAGGCCCAATGAAAAACTGTTTTTT
clone_size: few
v_call: TRBV5-1
d_call: NA
j_call: TRBJ1-4

cdr3_aa: CASSEGRTDTQYF
cdr3_nt: TGTGCCAGCAGTGAGGGGCGGACAGATACGCAGTATTTT
clone_size: NA
v_call: TRBV2
d_call: NA
j_call: TRBJ2-3

cdr3_aa: CASRPRVEGTDTQYF
cdr3_nt: TGTGCCAGCAGGCCCAGGGTCGAGGGCACAGATACGCAGTATTTT
clone_size: NA
v_call: TRBV13
d_call: NA
j_call: TRBJ2-3

cdr3_aa: CASSPRQGLNTGELFF
cdr3_nt: TGTGCCAGCAGCCCCCGACAGGGGTTGAACACCGGGGAGCTGTTTTTT
clone_size: NA
v_call: TRBV9
d_call: TRBD1
j_call: TRBJ2-2

cdr3_aa: CASSVTGGNTEAFF
cdr3_nt: TGTGCCAGCAGCGTGACAGGGGGAAACACTGAAGCTTTCTTT
clone_size: few
v_call: TRBV4-2
d_call: TRBD1
j_call: TRBJ1-1

cdr3_aa: CASSQDREHTEAFF
cdr3_nt: TGTGCCAGCAGCCAGGACAGGGAGCACACTGAAGCTTTCTTT
clone_size: few
v_call: TRBV27
d_call: TRBD1
j_call: TRBJ1-1

cdr3_aa: CSVDPGQGGSFF
cdr3_nt: TGCAGCGTTGACCCGGGACAGGGAGGATCTTTCTTT
clone_size: few
v_call: TRBV29-1
d_call: TRBD1
j_call: TRBJ1-1

cdr3_aa: CASSISGANTGELFF
cdr3_nt: TGTGCCAGTAGTATTAGCGGGGCTAACACCGGGGAGCTGTTTTTT
clone_size: few
v_call: TRBV19
d_call: TRBD2
j_call: TRBJ2-2

cdr3_aa: CASSQGVIGLAGMKYF
cdr3_nt: TGCGCCAGCAGCCAAGGGGTGATAGGACTAGCGGGAATGAAGTACTTC
clone_size: NA
v_call: TRBV4-1
d_call: TRBD2
j_call: TRBJ2-7

cdr3_aa: CASSLGQGPYEQYF
cdr3_nt: TGTGCCAGCAGTTTGGGACAGGGGCCGTACGAGCAGTACTTC
clone_size: few
v_call: TRBV28
d_call: TRBD1
j_call: TRBJ2-7

cdr3_aa: CASSSPGLVFHEQYF
cdr3_nt: TGTGCCAGCAGTTCGCCGGGACTAGTCTTCCACGAGCAGTACTTC
clone_size: NA
v_call: TRBV28
d_call: TRBD2
j_call: TRBJ2-7

cdr3_aa: CATSSQGGWETQYF
cdr3_nt: TGTGCCACCAGCAGCCAGGGAGGTTGGGAGACCCAGTACTTC
clone_size: NA
v_call: TRBV15
d_call: NA
j_call: TRBJ2-5

cdr3_aa: CASSHSPSDNEQFF
cdr3_nt: TGCGCCAGCAGCCACTCTCCTAGCGACAATGAGCAGTTCTTC
clone_size: few
v_call: TRBV4-3
d_call: NA
j_call: TRBJ2-1

cdr3_aa: CASSFLGFNYGYTF
cdr3_nt: TGTGCCAGCAGCTTTCTGGGCTTTAACTATGGCTACACCTTC
clone_size: few
v_call: TRBV7-2
d_call: NA
j_call: TRBJ1-2

cdr3_aa: CASSRIEGDADTQYF
cdr3_nt: TGCGCCAGCAGCCGAATTGAGGGGGACGCAGATACGCAGTATTTT
clone_size: NA
v_call: TRBV4-3
d_call: NA
j_call: TRBJ2-3

cdr3_aa: CASSLRGGKQYF
cdr3_nt: TGTGCCAGCAGCTTAAGAGGGGGCAAGCAGTACTTC
clone_size: few
v_call: TRBV7-2
d_call: TRBD1
j_call: TRBJ2-7

cdr3_aa: CAISPGIDYEQYF
cdr3_nt: TGTGCCATCAGCCCCGGGATTGACTACGAGCAGTACTTC
clone_size: once
v_call: TRBV10-3
d_call: NA
j_call: TRBJ2-7

cdr3_aa: CSAVSVTEAFF
cdr3_nt: TGCAGCGCCGTTTCGGTGACTGAAGCTTTCTTT
clone_size: few
v_call: TRBV29-1
d_call: NA
j_call: TRBJ1-1

cdr3_aa: CASSVAGTRSGEQYF
cdr3_nt: TGTGCCAGCAGCGTAGCTGGGACTCGATCTGGGGAGCAGTACTTC
clone_size: NA
v_call: TRBV9
d_call: NA
j_call: TRBJ2-7

cdr3_aa: CASSDRARTQYF
cdr3_nt: TGTGCCAGCAGCGACAGGGCACGGACCCAGTACTTC
clone_size: NA
v_call: TRBV5-4
d_call: TRBD1
j_call: TRBJ2-5

cdr3_aa: CASELMSTEAFF
cdr3_nt: TGTGCCAGCGAGCTTATGTCCACTGAAGCTTTCTTT
clone_size: once
v_call: TRBV7-9
d_call: NA
j_call: TRBJ1-1

cdr3_aa: CASSLGAGLEQFF
cdr3_nt: TGCGCCAGCAGCTTGGGCGCAGGCCTTGAGCAGTTCTTC
clone_size: NA
v_call: TRBV5-1
d_call: NA
j_call: TRBJ2-1

cdr3_aa: CASSQGRSSGYTF
cdr3_nt: TGTGCCAGCAGCCAGGGGCGGAGTTCGGGCTACACCTTC
clone_size: NA
v_call: TRBV7-2
d_call: NA
j_call: TRBJ1-2